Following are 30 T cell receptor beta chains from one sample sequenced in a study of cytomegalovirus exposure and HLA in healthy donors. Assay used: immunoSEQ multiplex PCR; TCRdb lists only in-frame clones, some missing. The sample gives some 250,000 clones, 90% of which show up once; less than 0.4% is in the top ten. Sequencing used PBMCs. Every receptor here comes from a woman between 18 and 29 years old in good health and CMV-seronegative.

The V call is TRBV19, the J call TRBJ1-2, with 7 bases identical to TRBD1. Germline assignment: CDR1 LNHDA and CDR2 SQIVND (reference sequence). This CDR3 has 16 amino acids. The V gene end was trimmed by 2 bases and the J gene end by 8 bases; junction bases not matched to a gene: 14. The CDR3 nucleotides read TGTGCCAGTAGTATACTCCCGGGACAGTTTCGAGAGGGCTACACCTTC. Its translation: CASSILPGQFREGYTF.

The CDR3 here is CASSRKEGGTEAFF. As DNA, the CDR3 is TGTGCCAGCAGTCGAAAAGAAGGGGGCACTGAAGCTTTCTTT. V usage is TRBV7-9 and J usage is TRBJ1-1; tentatively, D is TRBD1 (6 bases). CDR1 is SEHNR and CDR2 is FQNEAQ in the germline V gene (reference sequence). This CDR3 is built from 14 residues. Trimming left V 6 bases short and J 4 bases short, with 15 bases between.

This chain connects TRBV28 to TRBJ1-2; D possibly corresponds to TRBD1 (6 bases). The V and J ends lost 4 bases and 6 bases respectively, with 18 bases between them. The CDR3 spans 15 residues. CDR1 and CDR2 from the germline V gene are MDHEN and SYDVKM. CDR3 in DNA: TGTGCCAGCAGTTCCCCGCTCGGGGGGCAAAATGGCTACACCTTC. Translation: CASSSPLGGQNGYTF.

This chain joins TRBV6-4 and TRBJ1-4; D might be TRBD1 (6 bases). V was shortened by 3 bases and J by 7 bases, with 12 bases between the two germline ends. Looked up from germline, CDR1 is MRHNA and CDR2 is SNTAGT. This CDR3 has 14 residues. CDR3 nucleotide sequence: TGTGCCAGCAGTGAAACCGGGACAAGTGAAAAACTGTTTTTT. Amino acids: CASSETGTSEKLFF.

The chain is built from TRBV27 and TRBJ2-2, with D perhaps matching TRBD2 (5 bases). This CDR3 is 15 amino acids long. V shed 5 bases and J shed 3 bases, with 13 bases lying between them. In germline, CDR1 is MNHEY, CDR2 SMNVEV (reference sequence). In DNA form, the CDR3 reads TGTGCCAGCAGTGCGGCTAGCCGGTACACCGGGGAGCTGTTTTTT. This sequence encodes CASSAASRYTGELFF.

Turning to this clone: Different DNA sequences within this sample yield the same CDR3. CDR3 coding DNA: TGTGCCAGCAGTGAACGGGGGATTAACTATGGCTACACCTTC. Protein sequence: CASSERGINYGYTF. The chain is built from TRBV6-1 and TRBJ1-2; TRBD1 is a possible D gene (5 bases). The CDR3 covers 14 residues. V lost 2 bases and J 1 base, leaving 8 bases between the germline ends. The germline gives CDR1 MNHNS, CDR2 SASEGT.

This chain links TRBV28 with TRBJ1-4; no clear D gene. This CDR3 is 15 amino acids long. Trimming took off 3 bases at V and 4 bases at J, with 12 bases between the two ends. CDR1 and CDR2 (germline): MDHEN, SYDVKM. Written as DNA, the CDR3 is TGTGCCAGCAGTTTTACCGGGTTACTTAATGAAAAACTGTTTTTT. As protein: CASSFTGLLNEKLFF. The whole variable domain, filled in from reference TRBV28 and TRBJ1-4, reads DVKVTQSSRYLVKRTGEKVFLECVQDMDHENMFWYRQDPGLGLRLIYFSYDVKMKEKGDIPEGYSVSREKKERFSLILESASTNQTSMYLCASSFTGLLNEKLFFGSGTQLSVL.

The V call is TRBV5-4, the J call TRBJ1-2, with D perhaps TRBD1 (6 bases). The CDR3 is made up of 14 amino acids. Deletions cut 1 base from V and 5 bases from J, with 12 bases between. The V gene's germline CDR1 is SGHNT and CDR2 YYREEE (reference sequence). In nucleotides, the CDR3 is TGTGCCAGCAGCTTGCCCAACAGGGAGTATGGCTACACCTTC. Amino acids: CASSLPNREYGYTF.

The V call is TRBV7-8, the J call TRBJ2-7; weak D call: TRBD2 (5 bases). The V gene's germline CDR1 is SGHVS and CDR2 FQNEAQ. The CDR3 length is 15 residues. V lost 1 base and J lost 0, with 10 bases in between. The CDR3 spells CASSLVSEGSYEQYF. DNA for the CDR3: TGTGCCAGCAGCTTAGTTTCCGAGGGCTCCTACGAGCAGTACTTC.

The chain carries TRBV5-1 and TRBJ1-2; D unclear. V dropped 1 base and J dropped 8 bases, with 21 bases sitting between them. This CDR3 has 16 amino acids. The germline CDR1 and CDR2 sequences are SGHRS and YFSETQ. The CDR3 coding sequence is TGCGCCAGCAGCTTGTCTTTTACCGGGAGAACAGAAGGCTACACCTTC. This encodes CASSLSFTGRTEGYTF.

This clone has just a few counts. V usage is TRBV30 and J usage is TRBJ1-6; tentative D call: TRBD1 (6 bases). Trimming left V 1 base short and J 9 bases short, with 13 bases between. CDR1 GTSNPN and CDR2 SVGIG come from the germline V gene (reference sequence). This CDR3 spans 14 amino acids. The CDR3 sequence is CAWSALQGGSPLHF. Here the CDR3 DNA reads TGTGCCTGGAGTGCCCTACAGGGCGGTTCACCCCTCCACTTT.

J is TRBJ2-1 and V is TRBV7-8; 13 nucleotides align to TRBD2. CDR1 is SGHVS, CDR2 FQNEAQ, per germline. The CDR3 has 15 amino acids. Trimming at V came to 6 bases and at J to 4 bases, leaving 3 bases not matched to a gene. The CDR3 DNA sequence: TGTGCCAGCAGATCGGGACTAGCGGGGTACAATGAGCAGTTCTTC. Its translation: CASRSGLAGYNEQFF.

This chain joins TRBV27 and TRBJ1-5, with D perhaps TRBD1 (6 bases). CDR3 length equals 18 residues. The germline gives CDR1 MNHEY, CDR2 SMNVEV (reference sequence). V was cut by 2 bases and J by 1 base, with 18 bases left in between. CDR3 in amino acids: CASSLGQGRSLSNQPQHF. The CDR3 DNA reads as TGTGCCAGCAGTTTAGGGCAGGGGCGAAGTTTGAGCAATCAGCCCCAGCATTTT.

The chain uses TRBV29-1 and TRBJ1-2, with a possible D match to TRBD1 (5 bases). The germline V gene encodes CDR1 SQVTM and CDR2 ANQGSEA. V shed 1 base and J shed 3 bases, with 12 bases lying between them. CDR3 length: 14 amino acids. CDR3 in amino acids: CSVEVGRVYYGYTF. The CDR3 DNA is TGCAGCGTTGAAGTGGGCAGGGTATACTATGGCTACACCTTC.

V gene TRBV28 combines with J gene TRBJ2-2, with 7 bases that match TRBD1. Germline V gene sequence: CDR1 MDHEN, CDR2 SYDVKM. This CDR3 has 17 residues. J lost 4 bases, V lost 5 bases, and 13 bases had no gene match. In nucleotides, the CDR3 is TGTGCCAGCAGTCCCACCTTCGGACAGGACCGCACCGGGGAGCTGTTTTTT. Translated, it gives CASSPTFGQDRTGELFF. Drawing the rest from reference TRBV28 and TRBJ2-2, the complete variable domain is DVKVTQSSRYLVKRTGEKVFLECVQDMDHENMFWYRQDPGLGLRLIYFSYDVKMKEKGDIPEGYSVSREKKERFSLILESASTNQTSMYLCASSPTFGQDRTGELFFGEGSRLTVL.

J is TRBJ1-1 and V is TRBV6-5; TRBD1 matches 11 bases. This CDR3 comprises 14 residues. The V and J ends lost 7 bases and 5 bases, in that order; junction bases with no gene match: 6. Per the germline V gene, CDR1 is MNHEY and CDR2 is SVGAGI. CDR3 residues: CASTGTGGNTEAFF. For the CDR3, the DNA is TGTGCCAGCACCGGGACAGGGGGTAATACTGAAGCTTTCTTT.

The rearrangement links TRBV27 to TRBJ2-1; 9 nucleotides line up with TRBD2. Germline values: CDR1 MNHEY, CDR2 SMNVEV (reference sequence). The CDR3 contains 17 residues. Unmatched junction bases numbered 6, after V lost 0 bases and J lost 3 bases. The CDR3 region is CASSLSPQRGVYNEQFF. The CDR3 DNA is TGTGCCAGCAGTTTATCCCCACAGCGGGGGGTCTACAATGAGCAGTTCTTC.

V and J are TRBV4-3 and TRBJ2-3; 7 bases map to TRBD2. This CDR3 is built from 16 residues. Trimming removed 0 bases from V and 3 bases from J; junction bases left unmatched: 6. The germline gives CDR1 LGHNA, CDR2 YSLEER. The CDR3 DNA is TGCGCCAGCAGCCAAGACAGGCGGGGGAGGACAGATACGCAGTATTTT. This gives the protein CASSQDRRGRTDTQYF.

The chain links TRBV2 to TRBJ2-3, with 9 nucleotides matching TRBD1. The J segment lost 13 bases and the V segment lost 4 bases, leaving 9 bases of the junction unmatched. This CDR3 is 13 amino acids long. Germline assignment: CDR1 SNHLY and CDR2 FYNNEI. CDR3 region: CASSGGYRGQKYF. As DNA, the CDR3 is TGTGCCAGCAGTGGTGGCTACAGGGGGCAAAAGTATTTT.

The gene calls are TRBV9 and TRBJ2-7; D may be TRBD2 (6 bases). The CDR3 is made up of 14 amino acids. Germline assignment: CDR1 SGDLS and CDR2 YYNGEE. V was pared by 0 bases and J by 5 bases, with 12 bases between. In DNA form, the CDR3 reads TGTGCCAGCAGCGTAGGGAGGGCACGGGACGAGCAGTACTTC. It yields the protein CASSVGRARDEQYF.

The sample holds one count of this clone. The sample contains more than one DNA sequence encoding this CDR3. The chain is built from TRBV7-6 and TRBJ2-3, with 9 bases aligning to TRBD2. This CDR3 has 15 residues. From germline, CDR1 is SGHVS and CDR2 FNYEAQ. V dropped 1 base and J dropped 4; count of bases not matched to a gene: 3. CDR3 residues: CASSLGGGAADTQYF. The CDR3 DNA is TGTGCCAGCAGCTTAGGCGGGGGGGCCGCAGATACGCAGTATTTT.

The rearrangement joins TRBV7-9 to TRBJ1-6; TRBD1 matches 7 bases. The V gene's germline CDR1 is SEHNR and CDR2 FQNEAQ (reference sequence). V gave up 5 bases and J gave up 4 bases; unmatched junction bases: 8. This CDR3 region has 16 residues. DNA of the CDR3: TGTGCCAGCAGCCCAACAGGGGCCCCTTATAATTCACCCCTCCACTTT. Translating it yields CASSPTGAPYNSPLHF. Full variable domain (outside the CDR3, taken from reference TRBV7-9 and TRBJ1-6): DTGVSQNPRHKITKRGQNVTFRCDPISEHNRLYWYRQTLGQGPEFLTYFQNEAQLEKSRLLSDRFSAERPKGSFSTLEIQRTEQGDSAMYLCASSPTGAPYNSPLHFGNGTRLTVT.

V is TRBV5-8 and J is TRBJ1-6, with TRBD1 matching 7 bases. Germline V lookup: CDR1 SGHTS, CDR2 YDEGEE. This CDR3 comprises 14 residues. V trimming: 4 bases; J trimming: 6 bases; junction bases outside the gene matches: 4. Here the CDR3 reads CASSQQGPNSPLHF. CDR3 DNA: TGTGCCAGCAGCCAACAGGGGCCTAATTCACCCCTCCACTTT. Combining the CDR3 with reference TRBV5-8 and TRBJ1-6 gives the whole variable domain EAGVTQSPTHLIKTRGQQATLRCSPISGHTSVYWYQQALGLGLQFLLWYDEGEERNRGNFPPRFSGRQFPNYSSELNVNALELEDSALYLCASSQQGPNSPLHFGNGTRLTVT.

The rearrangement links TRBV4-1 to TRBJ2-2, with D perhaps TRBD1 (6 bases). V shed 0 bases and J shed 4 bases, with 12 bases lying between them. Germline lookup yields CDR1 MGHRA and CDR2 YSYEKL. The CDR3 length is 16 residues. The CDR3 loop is CASSQDGQGFTGELFF. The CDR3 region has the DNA TGCGCCAGCAGCCAAGATGGGCAGGGGTTCACCGGGGAGCTGTTTTTT.

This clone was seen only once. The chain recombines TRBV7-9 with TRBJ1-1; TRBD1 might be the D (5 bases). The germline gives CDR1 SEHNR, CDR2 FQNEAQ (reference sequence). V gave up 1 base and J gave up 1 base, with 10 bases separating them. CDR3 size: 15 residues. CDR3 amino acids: CASSLVGVWNTEAFF. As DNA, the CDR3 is TGTGCCAGCAGCTTAGTAGGGGTTTGGAACACTGAAGCTTTCTTT. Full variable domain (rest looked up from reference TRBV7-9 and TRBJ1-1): DTGVSQNPRHKITKRGQNVTFRCDPISEHNRLYWYRQTLGQGPEFLTYFQNEAQLEKSRLLSDRFSAERPKGSFSTLEIQRTEQGDSAMYLCASSLVGVWNTEAFFGQGTRLTVV.

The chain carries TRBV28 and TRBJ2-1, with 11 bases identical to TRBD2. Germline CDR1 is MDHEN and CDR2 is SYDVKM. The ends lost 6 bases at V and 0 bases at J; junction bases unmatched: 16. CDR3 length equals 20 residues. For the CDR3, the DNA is TGTGCCAGCAGCGGGGCGGGGCTAGCGGGGGGTCCCAGCTCCTACAATGAGCAGTTCTTC. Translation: CASSGAGLAGGPSSYNEQFF.

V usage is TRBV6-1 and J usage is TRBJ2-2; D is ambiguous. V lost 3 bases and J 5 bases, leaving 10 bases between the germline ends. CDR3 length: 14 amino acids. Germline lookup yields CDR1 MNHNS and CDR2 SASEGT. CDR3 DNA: TGTGCCAGCAGTGATGAGCTTTGGACCGGGGAGCTGTTTTTT. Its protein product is CASSDELWTGELFF.

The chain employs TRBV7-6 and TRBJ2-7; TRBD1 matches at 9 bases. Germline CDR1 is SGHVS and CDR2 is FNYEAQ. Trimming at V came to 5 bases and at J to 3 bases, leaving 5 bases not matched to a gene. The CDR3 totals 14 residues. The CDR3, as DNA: TGTGCCAGCAGCACACCGGGACAGGGCTACGAGCAGTACTTC. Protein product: CASSTPGQGYEQYF. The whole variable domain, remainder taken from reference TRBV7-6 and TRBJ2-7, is GAGVSQSPRYKVTKRGQDVALRCDPISGHVSLYWYRQALGQGPEFLTYFNYEAQQDKSGLPNDRFSAERPEGSISTLTIQRTEQRDSAMYRCASSTPGQGYEQYFGPGTRLTVT.

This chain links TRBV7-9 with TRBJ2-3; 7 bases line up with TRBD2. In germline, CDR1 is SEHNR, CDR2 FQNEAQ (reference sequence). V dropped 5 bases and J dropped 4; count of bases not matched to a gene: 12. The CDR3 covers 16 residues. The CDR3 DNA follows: TGTGCCAGCAGCCAATTGACTAGCCGGCTCTCAGATACGCAGTATTTT. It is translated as CASSQLTSRLSDTQYF. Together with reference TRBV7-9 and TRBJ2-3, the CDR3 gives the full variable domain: DTGVSQNPRHKITKRGQNVTFRCDPISEHNRLYWYRQTLGQGPEFLTYFQNEAQLEKSRLLSDRFSAERPKGSFSTLEIQRTEQGDSAMYLCASSQLTSRLSDTQYFGPGTRLTVL.

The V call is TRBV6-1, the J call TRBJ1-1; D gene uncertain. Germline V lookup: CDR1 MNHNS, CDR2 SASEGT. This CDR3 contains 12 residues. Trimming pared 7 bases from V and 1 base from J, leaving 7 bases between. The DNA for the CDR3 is TGTGCCAGCACCGCACAGAACACTGAAGCTTTCTTT. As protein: CASTAQNTEAFF.